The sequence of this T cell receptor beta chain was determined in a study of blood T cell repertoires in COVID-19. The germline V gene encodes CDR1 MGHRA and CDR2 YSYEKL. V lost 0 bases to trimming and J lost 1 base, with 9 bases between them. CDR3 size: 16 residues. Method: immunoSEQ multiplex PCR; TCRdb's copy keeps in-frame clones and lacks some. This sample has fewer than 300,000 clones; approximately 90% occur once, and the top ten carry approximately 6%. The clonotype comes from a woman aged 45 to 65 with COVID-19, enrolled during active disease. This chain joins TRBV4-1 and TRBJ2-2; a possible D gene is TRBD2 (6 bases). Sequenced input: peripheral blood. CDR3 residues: CASSQDLGRNTGELFF. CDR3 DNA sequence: TGCGCCAGCAGCCAAGATCTCGGGAGGAACACCGGGGAGCTGTTTTTT.